This T cell receptor beta chain was sequenced during a study of control samples from healthy donors and cancer patients. This CDR3 is 13 amino acids long. Germline V lookup: CDR1 LGHNA, CDR2 YSLEER. Deletions cut 4 bases from V and 5 bases from J, with 9 bases between. Sequenced by immunoSEQ multiplex PCR; TCRdb stores in-frame clones only, minus some. The sample has about 34,000 clones, roughly 86% seen once. The TCR was taken from a middle-aged woman with lung cancer. This rearrangement joins TRBV4-3 to TRBJ1-5; unclear D gene. Sequenced input: PBMCs. Written as DNA, the CDR3 is TGCGCCAGCAGCCCCACGGGAGATCAGCCCCAGCATTTT. It codes for CASSPTGDQPQHF.